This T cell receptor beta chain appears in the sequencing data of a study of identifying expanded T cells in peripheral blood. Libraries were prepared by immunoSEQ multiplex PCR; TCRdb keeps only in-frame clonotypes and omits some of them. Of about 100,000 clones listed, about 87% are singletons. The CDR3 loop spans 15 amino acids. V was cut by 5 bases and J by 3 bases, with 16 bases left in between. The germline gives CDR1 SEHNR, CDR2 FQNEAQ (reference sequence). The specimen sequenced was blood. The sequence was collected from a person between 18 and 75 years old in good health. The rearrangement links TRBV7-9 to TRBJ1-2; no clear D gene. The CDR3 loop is CASSPRTEGHYGYTF. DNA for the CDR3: TGTGCCAGCAGCCCGAGGACCGAAGGTCACTATGGCTACACCTTC.